The rows below give T cell receptor beta chains drawn from one sample of a study of T cells in Graves' hyperthyroidism and ophthalmopathy. TCRdb called the multiplex PCR reads again in MiXCR, with one record for every CDR3 protein. The table includes under 750,000 distinct CDR3 sequences, 18% detected once. The sample taken for sequencing was blood. The receptors come from a woman aged 45-65 years with Graves' hyperthyroidism that later progressed to Graves' ophthalmopathy. The conserved cysteine and the conserved F or W are not part of the CDR3 here. Fields, in order: V gene, CDR3 protein.

V: TRBV12-3/TRBV12-4
CDR3: ASSFTQGNSNTGELF

V: TRBV24-1
CDR3: ATSDPARQNIQY

V: TRBV20-1
CDR3: SASVLAGGRTGELF

V: TRBV18
CDR3: ASSPLPDRVQETQY

V: TRBV19
CDR3: ASSIAGVVTEAF

V: TRBV5-1
CDR3: ASSLGPYRGLGNTEAF

V: TRBV6-1
CDR3: ASTHWTGQGHNSPLH

V: TRBV20-1
CDR3: SAIRNRGYPQH

V: TRBV7-2
CDR3: ASSTTGTGYGYT

V: TRBV5-1
CDR3: ASSQPGQALMNTEAF

V: TRBV5-1
CDR3: ASSLSATQGATEAF

V: TRBV6-1
CDR3: ASSSPGRSSYEQY

V: TRBV11-2
CDR3: ASRVTGGDAEAF

V: TRBV4-2
CDR3: ASSQGPTGGQETQY

V: TRBV2
CDR3: ASIPDRGDGYT

V: TRBV2
CDR3: ASILAGGSYEQY

V: TRBV2
CDR3: ARRSTGAKGYT

V: TRBV12-3/TRBV12-4
CDR3: ASSHRTVYGYT